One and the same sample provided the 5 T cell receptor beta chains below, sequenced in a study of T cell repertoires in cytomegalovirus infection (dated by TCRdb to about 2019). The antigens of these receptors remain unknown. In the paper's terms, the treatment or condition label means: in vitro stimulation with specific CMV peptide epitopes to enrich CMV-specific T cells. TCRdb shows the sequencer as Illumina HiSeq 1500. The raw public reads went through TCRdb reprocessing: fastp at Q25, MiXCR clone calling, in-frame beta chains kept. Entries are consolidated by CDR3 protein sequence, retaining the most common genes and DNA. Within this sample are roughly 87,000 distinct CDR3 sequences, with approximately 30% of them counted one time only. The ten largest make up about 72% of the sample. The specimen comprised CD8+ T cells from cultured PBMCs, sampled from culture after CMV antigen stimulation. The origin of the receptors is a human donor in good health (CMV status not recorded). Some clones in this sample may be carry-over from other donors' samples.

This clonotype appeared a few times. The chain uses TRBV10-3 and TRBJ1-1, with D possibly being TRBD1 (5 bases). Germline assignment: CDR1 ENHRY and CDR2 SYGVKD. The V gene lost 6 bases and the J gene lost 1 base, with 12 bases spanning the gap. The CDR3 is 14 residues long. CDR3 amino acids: CAIRPDITNTEAFF. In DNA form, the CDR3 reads TGTGCCATCAGACCGGACATCACGAACACTGAAGCTTTCTTT.

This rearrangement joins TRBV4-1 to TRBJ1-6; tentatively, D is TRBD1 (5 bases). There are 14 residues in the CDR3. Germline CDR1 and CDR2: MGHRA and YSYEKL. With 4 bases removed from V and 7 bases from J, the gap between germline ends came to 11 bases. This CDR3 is CASSLLQENSPLHF. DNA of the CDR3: TGCGCCAGCAGCCTCCTACAGGAAAATTCACCCCTCCACTTT.

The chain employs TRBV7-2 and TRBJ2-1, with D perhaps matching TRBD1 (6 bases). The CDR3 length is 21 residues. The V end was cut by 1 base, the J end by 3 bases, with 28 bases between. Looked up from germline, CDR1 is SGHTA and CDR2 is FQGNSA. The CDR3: CASSLEDPRGLPFPSYNEQFF. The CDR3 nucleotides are TGTGCCAGCAGCTTAGAGGATCCTAGGGGGTTACCCTTCCCGAGCTACAATGAGCAGTTCTTC.

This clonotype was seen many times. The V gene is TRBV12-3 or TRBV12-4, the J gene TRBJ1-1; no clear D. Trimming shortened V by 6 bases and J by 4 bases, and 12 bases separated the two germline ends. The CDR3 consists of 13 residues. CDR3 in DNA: TGTGCCAGCAGAACAGCTTTGGGCACTGAAGCTTTCTTT. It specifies CASRTALGTEAFF.

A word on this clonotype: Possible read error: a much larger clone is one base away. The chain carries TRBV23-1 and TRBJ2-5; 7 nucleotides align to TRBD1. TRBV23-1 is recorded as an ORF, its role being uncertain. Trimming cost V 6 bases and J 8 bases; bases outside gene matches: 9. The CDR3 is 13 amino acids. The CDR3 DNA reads TGCGCCAGCAGGCACGACAGGGATGAAACCCAGTACTTC. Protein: CASRHDRDETQYF.